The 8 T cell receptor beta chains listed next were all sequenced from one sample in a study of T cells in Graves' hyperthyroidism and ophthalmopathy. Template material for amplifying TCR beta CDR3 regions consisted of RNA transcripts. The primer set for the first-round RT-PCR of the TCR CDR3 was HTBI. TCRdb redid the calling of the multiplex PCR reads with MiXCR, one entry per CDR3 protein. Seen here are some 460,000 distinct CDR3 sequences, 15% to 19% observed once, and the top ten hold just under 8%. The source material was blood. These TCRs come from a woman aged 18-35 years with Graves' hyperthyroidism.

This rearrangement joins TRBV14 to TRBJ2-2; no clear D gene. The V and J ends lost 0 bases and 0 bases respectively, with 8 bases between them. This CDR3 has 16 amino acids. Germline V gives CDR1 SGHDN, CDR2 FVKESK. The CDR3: CASSQDLFANTGELFF. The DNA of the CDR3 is TGTGCCAGCAGCCAAGACCTGTTCGCGAACACCGGGGAGCTGTTTTTT.

CDR3 loop: CASSQDVASGALLEQFF. The CDR3 DNA sequence: TGCGCCAGCAGCCAAGATGTGGCTAGCGGGGCACTGCTTGAGCAGTTCTTC. The chain joins TRBV4-1 to TRBJ2-1; 9 bases map to TRBD2. The junction had 12 bases not matched to a gene; V was cut back by 0 bases and J by 9 bases. This CDR3 is 17 amino acids long. Germline CDR1 MGHRA, CDR2 YSYEKL.

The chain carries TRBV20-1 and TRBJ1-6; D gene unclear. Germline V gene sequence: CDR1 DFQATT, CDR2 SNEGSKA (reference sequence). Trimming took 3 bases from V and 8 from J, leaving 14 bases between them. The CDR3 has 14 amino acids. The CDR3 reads CSASREDSDSPLHF. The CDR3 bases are TGCAGTGCTAGTAGAGAGGATTCCGATTCACCCCTCCACTTT.

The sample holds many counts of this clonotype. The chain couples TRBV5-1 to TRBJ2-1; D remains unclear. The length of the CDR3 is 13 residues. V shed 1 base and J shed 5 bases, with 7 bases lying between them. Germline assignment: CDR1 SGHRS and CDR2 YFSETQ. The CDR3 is CASSLFLHNEQFF. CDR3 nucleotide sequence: TGCGCCAGCAGCTTGTTTCTCCACAATGAGCAGTTCTTC.

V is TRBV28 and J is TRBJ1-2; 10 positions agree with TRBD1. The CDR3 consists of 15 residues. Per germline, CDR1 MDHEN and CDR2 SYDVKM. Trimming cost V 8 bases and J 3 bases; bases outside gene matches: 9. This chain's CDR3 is CASGGLTGGDYGYTF. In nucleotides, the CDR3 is TGTGCCAGCGGGGGCCTGACAGGGGGCGACTATGGCTACACCTTC.

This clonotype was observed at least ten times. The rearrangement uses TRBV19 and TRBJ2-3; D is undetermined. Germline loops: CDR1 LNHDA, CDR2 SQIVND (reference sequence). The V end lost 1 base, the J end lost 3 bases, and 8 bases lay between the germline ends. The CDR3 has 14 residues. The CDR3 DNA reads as TGTGCCAGTAGTATAGGGGATCGGACAGATACGCAGTATTTT. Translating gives CASSIGDRTDTQYF.

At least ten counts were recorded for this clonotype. In nucleotides, the CDR3 is TGCAGTGCTAGAGATCCCGTCGGGGCGGGGAGAACAGATACGCAGTATTTT. Protein product: CSARDPVGAGRTDTQYF. The gene calls are TRBV20-1 and TRBJ2-3; tentatively, D is TRBD2 (6 bases). The CDR3 is made up of 17 amino acids. Per germline, CDR1 DFQATT and CDR2 SNEGSKA (reference sequence). The V end lost 0 bases, the J end lost 3 bases, and 19 bases lay between the germline ends.

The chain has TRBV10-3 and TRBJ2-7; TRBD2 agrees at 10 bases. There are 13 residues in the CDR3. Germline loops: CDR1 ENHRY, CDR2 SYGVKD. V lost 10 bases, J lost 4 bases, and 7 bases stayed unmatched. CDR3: CATTLAGEYEQYF. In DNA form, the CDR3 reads TGTGCCACCACTCTAGCGGGAGAATACGAGCAGTACTTC.